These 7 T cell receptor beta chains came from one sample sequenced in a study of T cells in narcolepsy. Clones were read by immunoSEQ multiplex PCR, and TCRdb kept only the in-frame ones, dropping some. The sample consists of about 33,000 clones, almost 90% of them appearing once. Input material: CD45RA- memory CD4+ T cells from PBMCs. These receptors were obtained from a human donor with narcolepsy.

In DNA, the CDR3 is TGTGCCAGCAGACCCCTCCTGACAGGGAGAGTGGGCGAGCAGTACTTC. Encoded protein: CASRPLLTGRVGEQYF. The rearrangement uses TRBV28 and TRBJ2-7; 7 bases are a match to TRBD1. There are 16 residues in the CDR3. J lost 6 bases, V lost 6 bases, and 17 bases had no gene match. Germline CDR1 MDHEN, CDR2 SYDVKM.

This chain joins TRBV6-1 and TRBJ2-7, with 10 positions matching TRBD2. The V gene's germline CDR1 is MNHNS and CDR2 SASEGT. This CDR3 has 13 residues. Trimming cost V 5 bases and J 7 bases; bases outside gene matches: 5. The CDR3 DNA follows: TGTGCCAGCAGTTTAGCGGGGGGTTCAGAGCAGTACTTC. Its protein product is CASSLAGGSEQYF.

CDR3 sequence reads: CASSEARLKETQYF. In nucleotides, the CDR3 is TGTGCCAGCAGTGAAGCGCGGCTAAAAGAGACCCAGTACTTC. The chain is built from TRBV6-1 and TRBJ2-5, with D unclear. Germline assignment: CDR1 MNHNS and CDR2 SASEGT. This CDR3 region has 14 residues. Trimming removed 0 bases from V and 3 bases from J, with 8 bases in between.

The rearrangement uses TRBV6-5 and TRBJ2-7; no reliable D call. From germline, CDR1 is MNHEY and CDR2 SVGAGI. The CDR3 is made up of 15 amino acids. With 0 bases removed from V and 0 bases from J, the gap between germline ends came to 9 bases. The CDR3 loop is CASSYSSSSSYEQYF. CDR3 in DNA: TGTGCCAGCAGTTACTCGTCCTCGAGCTCCTACGAGCAGTACTTC.

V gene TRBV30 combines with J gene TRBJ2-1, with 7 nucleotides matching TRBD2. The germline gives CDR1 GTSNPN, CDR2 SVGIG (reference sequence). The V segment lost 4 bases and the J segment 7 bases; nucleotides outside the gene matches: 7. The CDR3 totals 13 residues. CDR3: CAWTAGVTNEQFF. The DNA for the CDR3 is TGTGCCTGGACGGCGGGAGTCACAAATGAGCAGTTCTTC.

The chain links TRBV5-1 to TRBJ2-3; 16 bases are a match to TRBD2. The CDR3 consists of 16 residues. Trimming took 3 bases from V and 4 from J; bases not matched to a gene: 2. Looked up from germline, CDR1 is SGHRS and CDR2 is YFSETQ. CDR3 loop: CASSSGTSGGADTQYF. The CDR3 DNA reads TGCGCCAGCAGCTCCGGGACTAGCGGGGGGGCAGATACGCAGTATTTT.

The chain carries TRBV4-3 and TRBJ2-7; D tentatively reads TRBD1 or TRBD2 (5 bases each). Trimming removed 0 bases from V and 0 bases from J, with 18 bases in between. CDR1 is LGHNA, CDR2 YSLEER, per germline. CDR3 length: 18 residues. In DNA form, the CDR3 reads TGCGCCAGCAGCCAAGATGCGATTCGGGACCTAAACTCCTACGAGCAGTACTTC. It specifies CASSQDAIRDLNSYEQYF.